Each of the 28 T cell receptor beta chains below was sequenced from the same sample in a study of blood T cell repertoires in COVID-19. Libraries were prepared by immunoSEQ multiplex PCR; TCRdb keeps only in-frame clonotypes and omits some of them. In the table there are over 150,000 clones, roughly 86% of which are singletons. The sample consisted of peripheral blood. The receptor source for this set is a man in his 60s with COVID-19, enrolled during active disease.

The V call is TRBV7-6, the J call TRBJ2-2; 7 bases are a match to TRBD2. Germline values: CDR1 SGHVS, CDR2 FNYEAQ. With V trimmed by 0 bases and J by 4 bases, 2 bases remained unmatched. CDR3 length equals 15 residues. CDR3 nucleotides: TGTGCCAGCAGCTTAGCGGGGGGGAGCACCGGGGAGCTGTTTTTT. Translation: CASSLAGGSTGELFF.

The chain combines TRBV7-2 with TRBJ1-2; tentatively, D is TRBD1 (5 bases). Per germline, CDR1 SGHTA and CDR2 FQGNSA. V gave up 1 base and J gave up 6 bases, with 9 bases separating them. This CDR3 has 13 residues. CDR3 protein: CASSLGSRDGYTF. As DNA, the CDR3 is TGTGCCAGCAGCTTAGGATCCAGGGATGGCTACACCTTC. The full variable domain, with the rest looked up from reference TRBV7-2 and TRBJ1-2, is GAGVSQSPSNKVTEKGKDVELRCDPISGHTALYWYRQSLGQGLEFLIYFQGNSAPDKSGLPSDRFSAERTGGSVSTLTIQRTQQEDSAVYLCASSLGSRDGYTFGSGTRLTVV.

This clone showed up just a few times. The chain uses TRBV24-1 and TRBJ2-2, with 11 bases aligning to TRBD1. CDR1 is KGHDR, CDR2 SFDVKD, per germline. The CDR3 runs 14 residues. V shed 7 bases and J 4 bases; nucleotides not matched to a gene: 1. CDR3 loop: CATRGQGVTGELFF. For the CDR3, the DNA is TGTGCCACCAGGGGACAGGGGGTCACCGGGGAGCTGTTTTTT.

The chain joins TRBV5-1 to TRBJ2-1; weak D call: TRBD2 (6 bases). CDR3 length equals 14 residues. Looked up from germline, CDR1 is SGHRS and CDR2 is YFSETQ. Trimming removed 5 bases from V and 4 bases from J, with 13 bases in between. The CDR3 loop is CASRPGERYNEQFF. The CDR3 DNA reads as TGCGCCAGCAGACCGGGGGAAAGGTACAATGAGCAGTTCTTC.

This chain uses TRBV25-1 with TRBJ1-1; D uncertain. CDR3 length equals 14 residues. CDR1 is MGHDK, CDR2 SYGVNS, per germline. Trimming removed 7 bases at V and 4 bases at J, with 16 bases between. The CDR3 protein is CASNRGEGFTEAFF. The CDR3 nucleotides are TGTGCCAGCAACCGCGGGGAGGGATTCACTGAAGCTTTCTTT.

This clone was observed once. Other DNA sequences in the sample encode the same CDR3. The chain employs TRBV27 and TRBJ2-1, with TRBD1 matching 7 bases. Germline CDR1 and CDR2: MNHEY and SMNVEV (reference sequence). Trimming took 6 bases from V and 4 from J; bases not matched to a gene: 6. This CDR3 contains 14 residues. As DNA, the CDR3 is TGTGCCAGCAGCTCCGGACAGGAATACAATGAGCAGTTCTTC. As protein: CASSSGQEYNEQFF.

The chain combines TRBV12-3 or TRBV12-4 with TRBJ2-7; D not resolved. With 3 bases removed from V and 3 bases from J, the gap between germline ends came to 6 bases. CDR3 length: 12 amino acids. The CDR3 here is CASSFLRYEQYF. The CDR3 nucleotides read TGTGCCAGCAGTTTCTTGCGCTACGAGCAGTACTTC.

The chain uses TRBV6-2 or TRBV6-3 and TRBJ1-1; TRBD1 is a possible D gene (6 bases). Germline lookup yields CDR1 MNHEY and CDR2 SVGEGT. Trimming shortened V by 6 bases and J by 4 bases, and 15 bases separated the two germline ends. CDR3 size: 14 residues. CDR3 sequence (DNA): TGTGCCAGCAGCAGTAACACAGGGAGCACTGAAGCTTTCTTT. It translates to CASSSNTGSTEAFF.

This clone was observed a single time. This chain joins TRBV7-2 and TRBJ2-7; D is unresolved. The CDR3 sequence is 13 residues long. Per the germline V gene, CDR1 is SGHTA and CDR2 is FQGNSA. V was shortened by 3 bases and J by 1 base, with 7 bases between the two germline ends. CDR3 nucleotides: TGTGCCAGCAGCTTTACAGTTTCCTACGAGCAGTACTTC. It yields the protein CASSFTVSYEQYF.

V and J are TRBV7-4 and TRBJ2-5; no clear D gene. The V gene lost 1 base and the J gene lost 1 base, with 7 bases spanning the gap. Germline CDR1 SGHVT, CDR2 SQSDAQ. The length of the CDR3 is 14 residues. CDR3 loop: CASSLGSAQETQYF. In nucleotides, the CDR3 is TGTGCCAGCAGCTTAGGGAGCGCCCAAGAGACCCAGTACTTC.

The rearrangement uses TRBV28 and TRBJ2-7; D may be TRBD2 (5 bases). The CDR3 has 15 amino acids. V lost 2 bases and J lost 3, with 14 bases in between. From germline, CDR1 is MDHEN and CDR2 SYDVKM. The CDR3 region is CASSLKDGVYYEQYF. CDR3 DNA: TGTGCCAGCAGTTTAAAGGACGGGGTGTACTACGAGCAGTACTTC.

The V call is TRBV24-1, the J call TRBJ1-5, with 7 bases that match TRBD1. With V trimmed by 4 bases and J by 4 bases, 6 bases remained unmatched. Germline values: CDR1 KGHDR, CDR2 SFDVKD. The CDR3 contains 15 residues. The CDR3 sequence is CATSDWDSGNQPQHF. CDR3 DNA: TGTGCCACCAGTGACTGGGACAGCGGTAATCAGCCCCAGCATTTT.

The chain uses TRBV27 and TRBJ2-5, with 8 bases matching TRBD2. The length of the CDR3 is 14 residues. V was pared by 5 bases and J by 5 bases, with 7 bases of the junction left unmatched. Germline CDR1 MNHEY, CDR2 SMNVEV (reference sequence). In DNA, the CDR3 is TGTGCCAGCAGTCCCGGGACTAGTGGGGAGACCCAGTACTTC. Translating gives CASSPGTSGETQYF.

The chain combines TRBV19 with TRBJ1-6; 9 bases agree with TRBD1. Germline CDR1 and CDR2: LNHDA and SQIVND (reference sequence). V dropped 7 bases and J dropped 7; count of bases not matched to a gene: 11. The CDR3 loop spans 16 amino acids. DNA of the CDR3: TGTGCCAGTAACGTAATCCTGGGGACAGGGAATTCACCCCTCCACTTT. Residues: CASNVILGTGNSPLHF. Full variable domain (missing parts from reference TRBV19 and TRBJ1-6): DGGITQSPKYLFRKEGQNVTLSCEQNLNHDAMYWYRQDPGQGLRLIYYSQIVNDFQKGDIAEGYSVSREKKESFPLTVTSAQKNPTAFYLCASNVILGTGNSPLHFGNGTRLTVT.

V gene TRBV19 combines with J gene TRBJ1-2; 7 positions match TRBD1. Trimming at V came to 3 bases and at J to 7 bases, leaving 8 bases not matched to a gene. Germline-derived CDR1 and CDR2 are LNHDA and SQIVND (reference sequence). The CDR3 runs 14 residues. In DNA form, the CDR3 reads TGTGCCAGTAGTATGACAGGGAGCCAGCGTGGCTACACCTTC. It codes for CASSMTGSQRGYTF.

The chain employs TRBV19 and TRBJ1-1, with D possibly being TRBD1 (6 bases). Trimming took off 5 bases at V and 0 bases at J, with 16 bases between the two ends. CDR1 and CDR2 (germline): LNHDA, SQIVND (reference sequence). This CDR3 region has 16 residues. The CDR3 DNA is TGTGCCAGTAGTCTACGGACAGTCATCATGAACACTGAAGCTTTCTTT. Protein product: CASSLRTVIMNTEAFF.

CDR3 DNA: TGTGCCAGCAGCCCCGGGACAGGCTCTGGAAACACCATATATTTT. Protein: CASSPGTGSGNTIYF. This chain uses TRBV11-3 with TRBJ1-3; TRBD1 matches 8 bases. The V gene's germline CDR1 is SGHNT and CDR2 YENEEA. CDR3 length: 15 residues. The junction had 3 bases not matched to a gene; V was cut back by 5 bases and J by 0 bases.

This rearrangement joins TRBV28 to TRBJ1-2, with 8 positions matching TRBD1. The V segment lost 6 bases and the J segment 2 bases; nucleotides outside the gene matches: 2. This CDR3 is 13 amino acids long. From germline, CDR1 is MDHEN and CDR2 SYDVKM. DNA for the CDR3: TGTGCCAGCAGACGGACAGGGAACTATGGCTACACCTTC. This gives the protein CASRRTGNYGYTF.

The V call is TRBV29-1, the J call TRBJ1-1; no firm D call. Germline CDR1 reads SQVTM; CDR2 reads ANQGSEA. V was clipped by 7 bases and J by 0 bases, with 6 bases between them. The CDR3 has 11 residues. The CDR3 protein is CSGLMNTEAFF. The CDR3 region has the DNA TGCAGCGGGCTTATGAACACTGAAGCTTTCTTT.

This clone has only one observation. The chain uses TRBV20-1 and TRBJ2-7, with 7 bases aligning to TRBD2. Germline loops: CDR1 DFQATT, CDR2 SNEGSKA (reference sequence). V gave up 3 bases and J gave up 0 bases; unmatched junction bases: 8. The CDR3 has 15 amino acids. This chain's CDR3 is CSASGGAGSSYEQYF. DNA for the CDR3: TGCAGTGCTAGTGGGGGAGCGGGAAGCTCCTACGAGCAGTACTTC.

V and J are TRBV11-3 and TRBJ2-7, with TRBD1 identical over 12 bases. J was trimmed by 7 bases and V by 4 bases; bases with no gene match: 8. The CDR3 is 15 residues long. Germline CDR1 SGHNT, CDR2 YENEEA. The CDR3 bases are TGTGCCAGCAGCTGGGCCGGGACAGGGGGCGAGGAGCAGTACTTC. This gives the protein CASSWAGTGGEEQYF.

This clone was seen once. The chain uses TRBV24-1 and TRBJ1-5; 8 bases agree with TRBD1. The germline V gene has CDR1 KGHDR and CDR2 SFDVKD. With V trimmed by 4 bases and J by 2 bases, 6 bases remained unmatched. The CDR3 is made up of 16 amino acids. CDR3: CATSDIDRGGNQPQHF. The CDR3 coding sequence is TGTGCCACCAGTGACATAGACAGGGGCGGCAATCAGCCCCAGCATTTT.

This clone was found once. This chain uses TRBV29-1 with TRBJ2-6; tentative D call: TRBD2 (5 bases). The CDR3 length is 13 residues. Trimming pared 6 bases from V and 1 base from J, leaving 7 bases between. The V gene's germline CDR1 is SQVTM and CDR2 ANQGSEA. CDR3 region: CSVRGSGANVLTF. The DNA for the CDR3 is TGCAGCGTCCGGGGTTCTGGGGCCAACGTCCTGACTTTC.

V usage is TRBV28 and J usage is TRBJ2-7, with 11 bases that match TRBD1. Germline V gene sequence: CDR1 MDHEN, CDR2 SYDVKM. The CDR3 has 15 residues. Losses at the gene ends were 6 bases for V and 7 bases for J; bases not matched to a gene: 11. The CDR3 is CASSTPGQGGGEQYF. Here the CDR3 DNA reads TGTGCCAGCAGCACACCGGGACAGGGGGGTGGAGAGCAGTACTTC.

This clone was seen once. This chain joins TRBV27 and TRBJ2-7; 9 nucleotides agree with TRBD1. V lost 5 bases and J lost 4; bases outside the gene matches: 3. Germline V lookup: CDR1 MNHEY, CDR2 SMNVEV (reference sequence). The CDR3 sequence is 13 residues long. The CDR3 loop reads CASSRQGGYEQYF. CDR3 bases: TGTGCCAGCAGTCGACAGGGGGGATACGAGCAGTACTTC.

This sequence joins TRBV2 and TRBJ1-2, with 10 bases aligning to TRBD1. The V segment lost 1 base and the J segment 8 bases; nucleotides outside the gene matches: 7. The germline V gene has CDR1 SNHLY and CDR2 FYNNEI. The CDR3 spans 15 residues. CDR3 sequence: CASSEGGQGLEGYTF. The CDR3 nucleotides are TGTGCCAGCAGTGAAGGGGGACAGGGGTTGGAGGGCTACACCTTC.

V is TRBV4-1 and J is TRBJ1-5; D is perhaps TRBD1 (5 bases). Germline V gives CDR1 MGHRA, CDR2 YSYEKL. There are 15 residues in the CDR3. V was shortened by 1 base and J by 1 base, with 8 bases between the two germline ends. In DNA, the CDR3 is TGCGCCAGCAGCCAAGGGACACAGAGCAATCAGCCCCAGCATTTT. This gives the protein CASSQGTQSNQPQHF.

The chain links TRBV19 to TRBJ2-2; a possible D gene is TRBD1 (6 bases). V lost 10 bases and J 1 base, leaving 13 bases between the germline ends. This CDR3 has 14 amino acids. Germline assignment: CDR1 LNHDA and CDR2 SQIVND (reference sequence). DNA of the CDR3: TGTGCCACCGATGACAGGAAGAACACCGGGGAGCTGTTTTTT. It codes for CATDDRKNTGELFF.